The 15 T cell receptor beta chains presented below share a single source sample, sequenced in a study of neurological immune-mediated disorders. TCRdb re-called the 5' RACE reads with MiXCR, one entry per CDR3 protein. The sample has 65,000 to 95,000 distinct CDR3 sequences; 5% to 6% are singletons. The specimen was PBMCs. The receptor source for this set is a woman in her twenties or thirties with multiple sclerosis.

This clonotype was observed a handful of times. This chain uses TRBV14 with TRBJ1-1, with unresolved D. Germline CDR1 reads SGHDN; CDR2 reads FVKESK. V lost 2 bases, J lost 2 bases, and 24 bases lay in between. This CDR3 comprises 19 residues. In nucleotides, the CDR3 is TGTGCCAGCAGCCAACTTCCCCCGGGCCTAGCGTTGTCAAACACTGAAGCTTTCTTT. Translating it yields CASSQLPPGLALSNTEAFF.

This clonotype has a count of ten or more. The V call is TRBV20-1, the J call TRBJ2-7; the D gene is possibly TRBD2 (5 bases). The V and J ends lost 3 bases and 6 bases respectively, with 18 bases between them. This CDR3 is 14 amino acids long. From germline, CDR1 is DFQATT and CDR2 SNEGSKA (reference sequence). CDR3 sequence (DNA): TGCAGTGCTAGGGCACCTCGGGGATTTGGCGAGCAGTACTTC. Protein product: CSARAPRGFGEQYF.

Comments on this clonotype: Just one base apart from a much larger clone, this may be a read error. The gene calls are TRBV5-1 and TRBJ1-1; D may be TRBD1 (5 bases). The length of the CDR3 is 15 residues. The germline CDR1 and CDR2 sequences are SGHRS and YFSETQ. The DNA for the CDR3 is TGCGCCTGCAGCTTGTCTTCCGGACAGAACACTGAAGCTTTCTTT. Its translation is CACSLSSGQNTEAFF.

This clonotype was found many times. The CDR3: CASSTSGAPYEQYF. CDR3 nucleotides: TGTGCCAGCAGCACATCCGGGGCTCCCTACGAGCAGTACTTC. The chain recombines TRBV7-9 with TRBJ2-7; D possibly matches TRBD1 or TRBD2 (5 bases each). CDR1 is SEHNR, CDR2 FQNEAQ, per germline (reference sequence). This CDR3 spans 14 amino acids. The V end lost 5 bases, the J end lost 2 bases, and 13 bases lay between the germline ends.

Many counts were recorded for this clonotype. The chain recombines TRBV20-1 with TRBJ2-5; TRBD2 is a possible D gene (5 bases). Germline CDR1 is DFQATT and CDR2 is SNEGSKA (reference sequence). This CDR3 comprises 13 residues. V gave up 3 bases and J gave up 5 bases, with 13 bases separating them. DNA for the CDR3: TGCAGTGCTAGGGCGGGTTTGCCGGAGACCCAGTACTTC. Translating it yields CSARAGLPETQYF.

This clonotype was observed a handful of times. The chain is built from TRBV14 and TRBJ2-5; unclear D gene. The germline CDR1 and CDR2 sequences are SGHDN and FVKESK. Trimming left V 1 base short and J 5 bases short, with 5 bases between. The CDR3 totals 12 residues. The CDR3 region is CASSQAWETQYF. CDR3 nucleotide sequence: TGTGCCAGCAGCCAAGCATGGGAGACCCAGTACTTC.

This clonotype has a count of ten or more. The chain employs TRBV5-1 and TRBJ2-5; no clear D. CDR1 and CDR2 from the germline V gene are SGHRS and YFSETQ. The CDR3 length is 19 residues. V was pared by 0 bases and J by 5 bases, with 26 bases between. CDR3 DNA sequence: TGCGCCAGCAGCTTGGCCGGGCTTCTAGGGTCTGCGTCTTGGGAGACCCAGTACTTC. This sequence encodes CASSLAGLLGSASWETQYF.

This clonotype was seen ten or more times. CDR3 residues: CASSGTGTDTQYF. CDR3 nucleotides: TGCGCCAGCAGCGGGACAGGGACAGATACGCAGTATTTT. The V call is TRBV5-1, the J call TRBJ2-3; 9 nucleotides align to TRBD1. The germline CDR1 and CDR2 sequences are SGHRS and YFSETQ. Trimming took 4 bases from V and 3 from J; bases not matched to a gene: 0. This CDR3 contains 13 residues. Full variable domain (missing parts from reference TRBV5-1 and TRBJ2-3): KAGVTQTPRYLIKTRGQQVTLSCSPISGHRSVSWYQQTPGQGLQFLFEYFSETQRNKGNFPGRFSGRQFSNSRSEMNVSTLELGDSALYLCASSGTGTDTQYFGPGTRLTVL.

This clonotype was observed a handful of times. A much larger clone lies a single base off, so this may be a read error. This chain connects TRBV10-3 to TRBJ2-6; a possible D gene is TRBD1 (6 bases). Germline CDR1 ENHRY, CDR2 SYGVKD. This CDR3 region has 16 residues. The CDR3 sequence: CAISEDRSSGAKVLTF. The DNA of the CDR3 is TGTGCCATCAGTGAGGACAGGAGCTCTGGGGCCAAAGTCCTGACTTTC.

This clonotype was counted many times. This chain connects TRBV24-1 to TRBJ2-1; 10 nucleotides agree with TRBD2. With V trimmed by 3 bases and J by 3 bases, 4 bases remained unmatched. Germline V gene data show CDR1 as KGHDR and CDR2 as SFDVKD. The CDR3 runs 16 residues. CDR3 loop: CATSDRTSGLYNEQFF. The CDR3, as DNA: TGTGCCACCAGTGATCGGACTAGCGGACTCTACAATGAGCAGTTCTTC.

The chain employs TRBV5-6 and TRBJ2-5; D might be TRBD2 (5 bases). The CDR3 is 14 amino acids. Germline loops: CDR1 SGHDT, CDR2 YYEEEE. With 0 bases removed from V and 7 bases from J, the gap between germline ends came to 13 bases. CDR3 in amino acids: CASSLGGSHGTQYF. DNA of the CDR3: TGTGCCAGCAGCTTGGGAGGGTCACACGGGACCCAGTACTTC.

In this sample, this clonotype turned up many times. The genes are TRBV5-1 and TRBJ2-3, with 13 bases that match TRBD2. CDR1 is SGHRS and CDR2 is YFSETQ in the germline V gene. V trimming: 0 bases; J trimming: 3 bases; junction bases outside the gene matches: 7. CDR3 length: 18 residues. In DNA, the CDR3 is TGCGCCAGCAGCTTGGTCGTGACTAGCGGGAGGTTGACAGATACGCAGTATTTT. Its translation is CASSLVVTSGRLTDTQYF. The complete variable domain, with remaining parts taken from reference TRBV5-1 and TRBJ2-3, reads KAGVTQTPRYLIKTRGQQVTLSCSPISGHRSVSWYQQTPGQGLQFLFEYFSETQRNKGNFPGRFSGRQFSNSRSEMNVSTLELGDSALYLCASSLVVTSGRLTDTQYFGPGTRLTVL.

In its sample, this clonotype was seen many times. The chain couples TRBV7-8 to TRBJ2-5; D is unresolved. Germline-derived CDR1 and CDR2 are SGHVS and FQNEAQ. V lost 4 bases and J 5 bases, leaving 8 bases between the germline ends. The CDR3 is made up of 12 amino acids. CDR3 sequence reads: CASSSSRETQYF. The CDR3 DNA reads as TGTGCCAGCAGCTCGAGCAGGGAGACCCAGTACTTC.

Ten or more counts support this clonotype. The CDR3 DNA reads TGCAGCGCCTTGGGACAGGGCTCAACTAATGAAAAACTGTTTTTT. Residues: CSALGQGSTNEKLFF. The rearrangement links TRBV29-1 to TRBJ1-4; TRBD1 matches 9 bases. Germline V gives CDR1 SQVTM, CDR2 ANQGSEA. The CDR3 has 15 amino acids. V shed 7 bases and J 0 bases; nucleotides not matched to a gene: 6. The whole variable domain, remainder taken from reference TRBV29-1 and TRBJ1-4, is SAVISQKPSRDICQRGTSLTIQCQVDSQVTMMFWYRQQPGQSLTLIATANQGSEATYESGFVIDKFPISRPNLTFSTLTVSNMSPEDSSIYLCSALGQGSTNEKLFFGSGTQLSVL.

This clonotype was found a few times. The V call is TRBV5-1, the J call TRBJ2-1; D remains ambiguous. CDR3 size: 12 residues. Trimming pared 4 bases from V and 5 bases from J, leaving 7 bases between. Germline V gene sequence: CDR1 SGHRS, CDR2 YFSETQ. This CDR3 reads CASSTGHNEQFF. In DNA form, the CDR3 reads TGCGCCAGCAGCACCGGACACAATGAGCAGTTCTTC.